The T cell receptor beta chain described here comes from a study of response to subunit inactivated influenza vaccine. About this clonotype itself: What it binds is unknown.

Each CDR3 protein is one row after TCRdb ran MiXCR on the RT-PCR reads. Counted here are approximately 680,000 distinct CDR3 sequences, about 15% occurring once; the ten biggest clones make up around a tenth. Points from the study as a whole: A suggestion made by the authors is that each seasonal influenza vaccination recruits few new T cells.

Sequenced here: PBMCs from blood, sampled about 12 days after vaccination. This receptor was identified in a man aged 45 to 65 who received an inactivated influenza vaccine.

CDR3 residues: CSARTAAAGELFF. The CDR3 DNA reads as TGCAGTGCTAGAACCGCCGCCGCCGGGGAGCTGTTTTTT. The V gene is TRBV20-1, the J gene TRBJ2-2; D gene uncertain. Trimming took off 2 bases at V and 6 bases at J, with 10 bases between the two ends. CDR3 length equals 13 residues. CDR1 and CDR2 (germline): DFQATT, SNEGSKA (reference sequence).